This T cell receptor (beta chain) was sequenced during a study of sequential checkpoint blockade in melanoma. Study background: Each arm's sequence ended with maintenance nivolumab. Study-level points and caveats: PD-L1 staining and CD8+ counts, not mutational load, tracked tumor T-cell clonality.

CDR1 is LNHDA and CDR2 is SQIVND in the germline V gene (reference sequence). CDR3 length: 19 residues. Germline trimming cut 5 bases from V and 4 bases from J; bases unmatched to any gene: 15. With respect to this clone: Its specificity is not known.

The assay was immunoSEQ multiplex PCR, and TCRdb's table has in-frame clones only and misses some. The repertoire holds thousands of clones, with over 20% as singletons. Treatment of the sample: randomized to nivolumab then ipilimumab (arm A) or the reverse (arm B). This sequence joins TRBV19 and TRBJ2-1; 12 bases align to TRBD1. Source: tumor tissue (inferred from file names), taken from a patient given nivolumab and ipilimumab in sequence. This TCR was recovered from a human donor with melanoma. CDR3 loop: CASSLPPGTGGELYNEQFF. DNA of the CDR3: TGTGCCAGTAGTCTGCCCCCCGGGACAGGGGGCGAATTATACAATGAGCAGTTCTTC.